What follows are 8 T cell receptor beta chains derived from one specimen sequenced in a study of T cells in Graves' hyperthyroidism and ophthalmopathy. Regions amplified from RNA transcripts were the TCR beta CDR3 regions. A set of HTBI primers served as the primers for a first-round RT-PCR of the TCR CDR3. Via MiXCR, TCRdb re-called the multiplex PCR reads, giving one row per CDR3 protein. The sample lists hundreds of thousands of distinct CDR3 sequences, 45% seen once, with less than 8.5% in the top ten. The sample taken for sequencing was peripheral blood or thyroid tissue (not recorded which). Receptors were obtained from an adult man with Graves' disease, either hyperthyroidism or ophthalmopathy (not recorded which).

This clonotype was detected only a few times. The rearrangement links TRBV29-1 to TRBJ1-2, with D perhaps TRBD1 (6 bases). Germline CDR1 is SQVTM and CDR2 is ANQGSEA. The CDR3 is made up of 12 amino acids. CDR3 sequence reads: CSVQGPNYGYTF. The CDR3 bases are TGCAGTGTACAGGGACCTAACTATGGCTACACCTTC.

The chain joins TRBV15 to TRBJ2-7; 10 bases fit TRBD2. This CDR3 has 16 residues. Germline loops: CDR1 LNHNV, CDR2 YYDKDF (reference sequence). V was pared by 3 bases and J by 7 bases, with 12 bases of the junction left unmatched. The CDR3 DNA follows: TGTGCCACCAGCAGGGGTTTTACTAGCGGGGTTGGGGAGCAGTACTTC. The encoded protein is CATSRGFTSGVGEQYF.

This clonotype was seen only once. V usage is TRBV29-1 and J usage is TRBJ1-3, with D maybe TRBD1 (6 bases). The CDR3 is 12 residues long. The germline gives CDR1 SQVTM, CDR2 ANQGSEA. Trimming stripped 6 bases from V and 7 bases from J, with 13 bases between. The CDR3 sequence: CSVHRERNTIYF. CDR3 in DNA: TGCAGCGTGCACAGGGAGCGTAACACCATATATTTT. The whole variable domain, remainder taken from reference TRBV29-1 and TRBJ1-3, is SAVISQKPSRDICQRGTSLTIQCQVDSQVTMMFWYRQQPGQSLTLIATANQGSEATYESGFVIDKFPISRPNLTFSTLTVSNMSPEDSSIYLCSVHRERNTIYFGEGSWLTVV.

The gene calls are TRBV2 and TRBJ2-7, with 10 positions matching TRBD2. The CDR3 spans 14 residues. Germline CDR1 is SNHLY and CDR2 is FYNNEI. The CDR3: CARVLAGVTYEQYF. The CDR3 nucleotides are TGTGCTAGAGTCCTAGCGGGAGTAACCTACGAGCAGTACTTC.

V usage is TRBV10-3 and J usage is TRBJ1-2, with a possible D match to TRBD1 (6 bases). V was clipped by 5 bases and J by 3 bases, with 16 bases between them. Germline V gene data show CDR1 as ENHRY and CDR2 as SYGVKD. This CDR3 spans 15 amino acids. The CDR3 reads CAISKGRGNDYGYTF. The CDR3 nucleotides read TGTGCCATCAGTAAGGGGAGGGGGAATGACTATGGCTACACCTTC.

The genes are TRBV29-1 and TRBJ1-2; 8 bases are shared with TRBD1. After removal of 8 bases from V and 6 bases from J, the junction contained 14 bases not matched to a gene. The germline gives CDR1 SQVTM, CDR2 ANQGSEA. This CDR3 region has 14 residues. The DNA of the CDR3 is TGCAGCTTCGACAGGGGAGTTCTCGGTGATGGCTACACCTTC. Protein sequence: CSFDRGVLGDGYTF. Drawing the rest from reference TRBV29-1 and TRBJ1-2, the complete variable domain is SAVISQKPSRDICQRGTSLTIQCQVDSQVTMMFWYRQQPGQSLTLIATANQGSEATYESGFVIDKFPISRPNLTFSTLTVSNMSPEDSSIYLCSFDRGVLGDGYTFGSGTRLTVV.

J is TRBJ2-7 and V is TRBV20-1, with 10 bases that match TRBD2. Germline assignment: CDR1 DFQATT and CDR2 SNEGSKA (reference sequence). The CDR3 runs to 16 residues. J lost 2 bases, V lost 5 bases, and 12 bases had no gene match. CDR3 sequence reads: CSAQTGGTSVAYEQYF. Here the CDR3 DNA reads TGCAGTGCTCAGACAGGAGGGACTAGCGTGGCCTACGAGCAGTACTTC.

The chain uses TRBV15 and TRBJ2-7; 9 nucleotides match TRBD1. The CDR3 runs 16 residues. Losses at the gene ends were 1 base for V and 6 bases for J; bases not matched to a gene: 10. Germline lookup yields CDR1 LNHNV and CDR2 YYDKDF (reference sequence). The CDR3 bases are TGTGCCACCAGCAGAGTAGGGGGGGGGGACAGGGCCGAGCAGTACTTC. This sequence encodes CATSRVGGGDRAEQYF.